One sample yielded the 17 T cell receptor beta chains listed below, sequenced in a study of cytomegalovirus exposure and HLA in healthy donors. PCR amplification relied on 60 Vbeta primers (plus 13 Jbeta primers). Clones were read by immunoSEQ multiplex PCR, and TCRdb kept only the in-frame ones, dropping some. This table has about 190,000 clones, 70% to 75% appearing once. Sequenced sample: PBMCs. The source is a man aged 25 to 40 in good health and CMV-seropositive.

The chain employs TRBV4-3 and TRBJ2-3; weak D call: TRBD2 (5 bases). The germline gives CDR1 LGHNA, CDR2 YSLEER. The V end was cut by 2 bases, the J end by 0 bases, with 12 bases between. The CDR3 is 16 amino acids. CDR3 region: CASSQISRGSTDTQYF. For the CDR3, the DNA is TGCGCCAGCAGCCAAATTTCTAGAGGGAGCACAGATACGCAGTATTTT.

The chain carries TRBV6-6 and TRBJ1-2; TRBD1 matches at 10 bases. Trimming cost V 2 bases and J 6 bases; bases outside gene matches: 6. There are 15 residues in the CDR3. Germline-derived CDR1 and CDR2 are MNHNY and SVGAGI (reference sequence). The CDR3 loop is CASSYPDRGEDGYTF. The CDR3 DNA is TGTGCCAGCAGTTACCCGGACAGGGGGGAGGATGGCTACACCTTC.

CDR3 in DNA: TGTGCCAGCACCCCCATAGCGGCAAACACCGGGGAGCTGTTTTTT. Translating gives CASTPIAANTGELFF. The gene calls are TRBV7-9 and TRBJ2-2, with D tentatively TRBD2 (6 bases). CDR3 size: 15 residues. The germline V gene has CDR1 SEHNR and CDR2 FQNEAQ (reference sequence). The ends were cut back, 7 bases at V and 2 bases at J, with 14 bases in the middle.

The CDR3 loop reads CASRSPGGVDTGELFF. Here the CDR3 DNA reads TGTGCCAGTAGATCTCCGGGGGGCGTCGACACCGGGGAGCTGTTTTTT. The rearrangement joins TRBV19 to TRBJ2-2, with D possibly being TRBD2 (7 bases). Germline lookup yields CDR1 LNHDA and CDR2 SQIVND (reference sequence). The length of the CDR3 is 16 residues. V shed 6 bases and J shed 3 bases, with 17 bases lying between them.

The J gene is TRBJ1-1, the V gene TRBV19; TRBD1 matches at 7 bases. The V and J ends lost 5 bases and 10 bases, in that order; junction bases with no gene match: 10. The CDR3 extends over 13 amino acids. CDR1 and CDR2 from the germline V gene are LNHDA and SQIVND (reference sequence). CDR3 nucleotides: TGTGCCAGTAGTTCTCAACAGGGGCGAGGAGCTTTCTTT. It yields the protein CASSSQQGRGAFF.

The V gene is TRBV9, the J gene TRBJ2-5; 10 nucleotides agree with TRBD2. This CDR3 is built from 16 residues. Germline CDR1 is SGDLS and CDR2 is YYNGEE. The trim removed 0 bases at V and 3 bases at J, leaving 5 bases unmatched. CDR3 nucleotides: TGTGCCAGCAGCGTAGGGGCAGCGGGGGGGAAAGAGACCCAGTACTTC. Its translation is CASSVGAAGGKETQYF.

The chain joins TRBV11-1 to TRBJ1-6; D not certain. Germline assignment: CDR1 SGHAT and CDR2 FQDESV (reference sequence). This CDR3 has 15 amino acids. V was shortened by 2 bases and J by 2 bases, with 7 bases between the two germline ends. The CDR3 protein is CASSLRGPYNSPLHF. As DNA, the CDR3 is TGTGCCAGCAGCTTACGGGGTCCCTATAATTCACCCCTCCACTTT. Supplemented by reference TRBV11-1 and TRBJ1-6, the full variable domain reads EAEVAQSPRYKITEKSQAVAFWCDPISGHATLYWYRQILGQGPELLVQFQDESVVDDSQLPKDRFSAERLKGVDSTLKIQPAELGDSAMYLCASSLRGPYNSPLHFGNGTRLTVT.

The chain combines TRBV6-5 with TRBJ1-2; D unclear. V was trimmed by 0 bases and J by 0 bases, leaving 5 bases between them. The length of the CDR3 is 14 residues. Germline loops: CDR1 MNHEY, CDR2 SVGAGI. CDR3 amino acids: CASSYSRTNYGYTF. For the CDR3, the DNA is TGTGCCAGCAGTTACTCGCGCACTAACTATGGCTACACCTTC.

The chain uses TRBV27 and TRBJ2-2; possible D gene TRBD2, 7 bases. Germline V gene data show CDR1 as MNHEY and CDR2 as SMNVEV (reference sequence). Trimming pared 7 bases from V and 6 bases from J, leaving 12 bases between. There are 13 residues in the CDR3. The DNA for the CDR3 is TGTGCCAGCAATGTCGGGGGGCCCGGGGAGCTGTTTTTT. Amino acids: CASNVGGPGELFF.

This chain uses TRBV7-2 with TRBJ2-3, with a weak D call TRBD1 (5 bases). The CDR3 length is 14 residues. V was cut by 5 bases and J by 0 bases, with 9 bases left in between. Germline V gene sequence: CDR1 SGHTA, CDR2 FQGNSA. The CDR3 region has the DNA TGTGCCAGCAGCCCTAGGGGCAGCACAGATACGCAGTATTTT. Residues: CASSPRGSTDTQYF. The complete variable domain, with remaining parts taken from reference TRBV7-2 and TRBJ2-3, reads GAGVSQSPSNKVTEKGKDVELRCDPISGHTALYWYRQSLGQGLEFLIYFQGNSAPDKSGLPSDRFSAERTGGSVSTLTIQRTQQEDSAVYLCASSPRGSTDTQYFGPGTRLTVL.

This sequence joins TRBV19 and TRBJ2-1; 10 bases are shared with TRBD2. Germline trimming cut 2 bases from V and 6 bases from J; bases unmatched to any gene: 7. Germline V gives CDR1 LNHDA, CDR2 SQIVND (reference sequence). The CDR3 is made up of 16 amino acids. The CDR3 DNA follows: TGTGCCAGTAGTATAACCGCTAGCGGGAGATTCAATGAGCAGTTCTTC. Amino acid sequence: CASSITASGRFNEQFF. Complete variable domain (other parts from reference TRBV19 and TRBJ2-1): DGGITQSPKYLFRKEGQNVTLSCEQNLNHDAMYWYRQDPGQGLRLIYYSQIVNDFQKGDIAEGYSVSREKKESFPLTVTSAQKNPTAFYLCASSITASGRFNEQFFGPGTRLTVL.

The rearrangement uses TRBV30 and TRBJ1-5; D is unresolved. Deletions cut 1 base from V and 3 bases from J, with 10 bases between. The CDR3 sequence is 14 residues long. CDR1 GTSNPN and CDR2 SVGIG come from the germline V gene (reference sequence). CDR3 nucleotide sequence: TGTGCCTGGAGTGACACATACATCAATCAGCCCCAGCATTTT. Protein product: CAWSDTYINQPQHF.

V is TRBV7-9 and J is TRBJ2-3, with 10 bases that match TRBD2. The CDR3 is made up of 16 amino acids. CDR1 SEHNR and CDR2 FQNEAQ come from the germline V gene (reference sequence). Unmatched junction bases numbered 6, after V lost 6 bases and J lost 0 bases. In DNA, the CDR3 is TGTGCCAGCAGTCTAGCGGGAGCCACTAGCACAGATACGCAGTATTTT. Translating it yields CASSLAGATSTDTQYF.

This sequence joins TRBV28 and TRBJ2-5; D may be TRBD2 (5 bases). The J call may not be correct, given that the DNA end is closer to TRBJ2-7. This CDR3 contains 15 residues. The V gene's germline CDR1 is MDHEN and CDR2 SYDVKM. CDR3 sequence (DNA): TGTGCCAGCAGTTTTACCGGACTCGGGTCCTACGAGCAGTACTTC. Its translation: CASSFTGLGSYEQYF.

This clone was seen only once. This chain joins TRBV9 and TRBJ2-1, with 7 positions matching TRBD1. Trimming removed 4 bases from V and 10 bases from J; junction bases left unmatched: 23. Germline V gene sequence: CDR1 SGDLS, CDR2 YYNGEE. The CDR3 loop spans 18 amino acids. For the CDR3, the DNA is TGTGCCAGCAGCCCAAATTTTAGACAGGGAAAAGGTATGAGGGAGCAGTTCTTC. This encodes CASSPNFRQGKGMREQFF.

V usage is TRBV4-3 and J usage is TRBJ1-6; TRBD1 is a possible D gene (6 bases). The CDR3 runs to 15 residues. The germline V gene encodes CDR1 LGHNA and CDR2 YSLEER. The V end was cut by 0 bases, the J end by 7 bases, with 10 bases between. The CDR3 DNA reads TGCGCCAGCAGCCAAGATCGGGGGGCCAATTCACCCCTCCACTTT. Translating gives CASSQDRGANSPLHF.

The chain joins TRBV6-5 to TRBJ1-5, with a possible D match to TRBD1 (6 bases). The CDR3 sequence is 15 residues long. V lost 6 bases, J lost 3 bases, and 15 bases lay in between. CDR1 is MNHEY, CDR2 SVGAGI, per germline. This chain's CDR3 is CASRIDRTDNQPQHF. The CDR3 DNA is TGTGCCAGCAGGATCGACAGGACCGACAATCAGCCCCAGCATTTT.